Following are 5 T cell receptor beta chains from one sample sequenced in a study of identical twins. Each CDR3 protein gets one entry after TCRdb re-called the 5' RACE reads with MiXCR. This sample yields 250,000 or so distinct CDR3 sequences, of which around 7% are seen a single time; roughly 3.7% belongs to the top ten. These sequences were also reported in another study, on yellow fever vaccine responses in identical twins.

Sequences were obtained from memory (CD45RO+) T cells sorted from blood. The receptors here all came from a woman between 18 and 29 years old in good health.

The chain uses TRBV9 and TRBJ2-2; D is undetermined. V was shortened by 1 base and J by 4 bases, with 14 bases between the two germline ends. The germline gives CDR1 SGDLS, CDR2 YYNGEE. The CDR3 contains 16 residues. CDR3 loop: CASSVSQKHGTGELFF. Here the CDR3 DNA reads TGTGCCAGCAGCGTATCCCAAAAGCATGGCACCGGGGAGCTGTTTTTT.

This clonotype has a count of ten or more. The genes are TRBV20-1 and TRBJ2-7; D remains unclear. The CDR3 runs 17 residues. The germline CDR1 and CDR2 sequences are DFQATT and SNEGSKA (reference sequence). V lost 3 bases to trimming and J lost 4 bases, with 25 bases between them. CDR3 sequence: CSASTIPDRYGRYEQYF. In nucleotides, the CDR3 is TGCAGTGCTAGCACAATCCCGGATCGGTACGGTCGATACGAGCAGTACTTC.

The chain has TRBV20-1 and TRBJ2-5; D unclear. V was shortened by 5 bases and J by 0 bases, with 7 bases between the two germline ends. The CDR3 sequence is 12 residues long. Germline CDR1 and CDR2: DFQATT and SNEGSKA (reference sequence). The CDR3 region has the DNA TGCAGTGCTGCCGGGTACCAAGAGACCCAGTACTTC. Residues: CSAAGYQETQYF.

The table lists this clonotype with a few counts. The rearrangement joins TRBV3-1 to TRBJ1-2, with 7 bases aligning to TRBD1. V lost 0 bases, J lost 4 bases, and 8 bases stayed unmatched. CDR1 is LGHDT, CDR2 YNNKEL, per germline (reference sequence). This CDR3 is 16 amino acids long. CDR3 in amino acids: CASSQDPLDRVYGYTF. DNA for the CDR3: TGTGCCAGCAGCCAAGATCCCCTTGACAGGGTCTATGGCTACACCTTC.

This sequence joins TRBV27 and TRBJ1-1, with 7 positions matching TRBD1. Germline CDR1 MNHEY, CDR2 SMNVEV (reference sequence). Trimming at V came to 4 bases and at J to 5 bases, leaving 13 bases not matched to a gene. The CDR3 has 16 residues. The CDR3 sequence is CASSSFRGAGGTEAFF. The CDR3 DNA follows: TGTGCCAGCAGTTCCTTCAGGGGGGCGGGGGGAACTGAAGCTTTCTTT.